These 10 T cell receptor beta chains share one sample of origin, sequenced in a study of blood T cell repertoires in COVID-19. TCRdb's copy holds only in-frame clones and misses some; the assay was immunoSEQ multiplex PCR. The sample records about 210,000 clones, about 90% being singletons. The sequenced sample consisted of peripheral blood. Receptors originate from a man aged 25 to 45 with acute or convalescent COVID-19.

The gene calls are TRBV5-1 and TRBJ2-7; tentative D call: TRBD1 (6 bases). Looked up from germline, CDR1 is SGHRS and CDR2 is YFSETQ. This CDR3 region has 13 residues. Trimming left V 4 bases short and J 3 bases short, with 11 bases between. In nucleotides, the CDR3 is TGCGCCAGCAGCGTCGACAGGAACTACGAGCAGTACTTC. This sequence encodes CASSVDRNYEQYF. The whole variable domain, filled in from reference TRBV5-1 and TRBJ2-7, reads KAGVTQTPRYLIKTRGQQVTLSCSPISGHRSVSWYQQTPGQGLQFLFEYFSETQRNKGNFPGRFSGRQFSNSRSEMNVSTLELGDSALYLCASSVDRNYEQYFGPGTRLTVT.

The rearrangement links TRBV2 to TRBJ2-7, with D possibly matching TRBD1 (5 bases). This CDR3 comprises 14 residues. CDR1 is SNHLY, CDR2 FYNNEI, per germline. Trimming left V 2 bases short and J 2 bases short, with 10 bases between. Here the CDR3 reads CASSERRAPYEQYF. In DNA, the CDR3 is TGTGCCAGCAGTGAACGCAGGGCGCCCTACGAGCAGTACTTC.

CDR3 amino acids: CASSPYQGDTEAFF. DNA for the CDR3: TGTGCCAGCTCACCCTATCAAGGGGACACTGAAGCTTTCTTT. This chain connects TRBV18 to TRBJ1-1, with D possibly TRBD1 on 5 matching bases. V gave up 3 bases and J gave up 3 bases, with 11 bases separating them. In germline, CDR1 is KGHSH, CDR2 LQKENI. There are 14 residues in the CDR3.

Worth noting for this clone: Different DNA sequences within this sample yield the same CDR3. This rearrangement joins TRBV5-1 to TRBJ1-2, with D perhaps matching TRBD1 (5 bases). Looked up from germline, CDR1 is SGHRS and CDR2 is YFSETQ. The CDR3 totals 13 residues. Trimming removed 0 bases at V and 3 bases at J, with 6 bases between. The CDR3 sequence: CASSLEGDYGYTF. CDR3 in DNA: TGCGCCAGCAGCTTGGAAGGGGACTATGGCTACACCTTC.

The sample holds many counts of this clone. This chain connects TRBV29-1 to TRBJ2-2; D perhaps matches TRBD2 (6 bases). The V gene lost 4 bases and the J gene lost 7 bases, with 13 bases spanning the gap. This CDR3 contains 13 residues. From germline, CDR1 is SQVTM and CDR2 ANQGSEA. The CDR3 DNA sequence: TGCAGCGTTGGAGTGGAGGGTGGCGGGGAGCTGTTTTTT. Protein: CSVGVEGGGELFF.

This clone was counted once. This rearrangement joins TRBV4-1 to TRBJ1-6; TRBD1 aligns across 8 bases. The V gene's germline CDR1 is MGHRA and CDR2 YSYEKL. The CDR3 is 17 amino acids. The V and J ends lost 6 bases and 7 bases, in that order; junction bases with no gene match: 14. The chain's CDR3 is CASRNLKQGAQNSPLHF. CDR3 coding DNA: TGCGCCAGCAGAAACTTAAAGCAGGGGGCGCAAAATTCACCCCTCCACTTT.

V gene TRBV7-3 combines with J gene TRBJ2-3, with 10 bases matching TRBD2. The CDR3 is made up of 16 amino acids. V dropped 5 bases and J dropped 3; count of bases not matched to a gene: 8. Germline CDR1 is SGHTA and CDR2 is FQGTGA. The CDR3 DNA reads TGTGCCAGCAGCCTGGGGGCTAGCGGGAGAACAGATACGCAGTATTTT. Protein: CASSLGASGRTDTQYF.

The chain recombines TRBV11-3 with TRBJ2-3; possibly TRBD1 for D (5 bases). The length of the CDR3 is 14 residues. Trimming took off 5 bases at V and 3 bases at J, with 12 bases between the two ends. In germline, CDR1 is SGHNT, CDR2 YENEEA. DNA for the CDR3: TGTGCCAGCAGCCAGGGTGGCCCTACAGATACGCAGTATTTT. Protein: CASSQGGPTDTQYF.

The CDR3 spells CASSFPAGQWAGGNTIYF. CDR3 DNA sequence: TGTGCCAGCAGTTTCCCCGCGGGACAGTGGGCCGGGGGAAACACCATATATTTT. The rearrangement uses TRBV28 and TRBJ1-3, with 7 nucleotides matching TRBD1. After removal of 3 bases from V and 4 bases from J, the junction contained 15 bases not matched to a gene. The germline V gene has CDR1 MDHEN and CDR2 SYDVKM. There are 18 residues in the CDR3.

This rearrangement joins TRBV6-5 to TRBJ1-2; TRBD1 matches 7 bases. The junction had 7 bases not matched to a gene; V was cut back by 6 bases and J by 3 bases. From germline, CDR1 is MNHEY and CDR2 SVGAGI. The CDR3 consists of 14 residues. The CDR3 nucleotides read TGTGCCAGCAGCGCAGACAGGGCTTACTATGGCTACACCTTC. Protein: CASSADRAYYGYTF.